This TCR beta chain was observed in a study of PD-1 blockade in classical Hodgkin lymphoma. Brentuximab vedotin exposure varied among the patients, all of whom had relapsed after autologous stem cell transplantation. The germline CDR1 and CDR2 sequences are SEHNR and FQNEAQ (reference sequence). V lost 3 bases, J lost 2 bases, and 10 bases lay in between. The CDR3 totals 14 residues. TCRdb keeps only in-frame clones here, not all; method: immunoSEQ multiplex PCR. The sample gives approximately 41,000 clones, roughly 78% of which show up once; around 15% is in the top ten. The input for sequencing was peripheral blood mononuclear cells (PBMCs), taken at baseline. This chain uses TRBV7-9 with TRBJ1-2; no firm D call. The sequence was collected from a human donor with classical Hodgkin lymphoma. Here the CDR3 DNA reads TGTGCCAGCAGCTTGGACGGGAGCAACTATGGCTACACCTTC. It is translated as CASSLDGSNYGYTF.